Shown below are 5 T cell receptor beta chains from a single sample sequenced in a study of human versus mouse CDR3 diversity and MHC coevolution. Here immunoSEQ multiplex PCR was the method, and the copy in TCRdb shows in-frame clones only, minus some. The sample yields around 74,000 clones, about nine tenths seen once. Sequencing was done on a sample of naive CD4+ T cells from blood. Subset denoted: CD45RO-negative CD62L-positive naive CD4 T cells. These receptors were obtained from a person between 30 and 69 years old in good health.

This chain uses TRBV19 with TRBJ2-5; D perhaps matches TRBD2 (6 bases). Trimming took 1 base from V and 5 from J, leaving 14 bases between them. Germline CDR1 is LNHDA and CDR2 is SQIVND (reference sequence). This CDR3 comprises 15 residues. Written as DNA, the CDR3 is TGTGCCAGTAGTATAGCGTCCGGGAGTTCGGAGACCCAGTACTTC. It encodes CASSIASGSSETQYF.

The gene calls are TRBV15 and TRBJ1-6, with unresolved D. Germline CDR1 reads LNHNV; CDR2 reads YYDKDF (reference sequence). The CDR3 covers 14 residues. V was trimmed by 1 base and J by 8 bases, leaving 9 bases between them. In DNA form, the CDR3 reads TGTGCCACCAGCAGAGCCTACCGGGATTCACCCCTCCACTTT. It codes for CATSRAYRDSPLHF.

In this sample, this clone turned up once. The gene calls are TRBV6-1 and TRBJ2-7, with a tentative D call TRBD2 (5 bases). The CDR3 sequence is 12 residues long. V was shortened by 1 base and J by 4 bases, with 5 bases between the two germline ends. Germline V CDR1 and CDR2: MNHNS, SASEGT. CDR3 residues: CASSEGEYEQYF. The CDR3 coding sequence is TGTGCCAGCAGTGAAGGGGAGTACGAGCAGTACTTC.

This clone was observed a single time. The chain employs TRBV7-9 and TRBJ1-2; possible D gene TRBD1, 6 bases. Per the germline V gene, CDR1 is SEHNR and CDR2 is FQNEAQ (reference sequence). The V end lost 4 bases, the J end lost 4 bases, and 13 bases lay between the germline ends. There are 14 residues in the CDR3. CDR3 amino acids: CASSSTGTPYGYTF. CDR3 DNA: TGTGCCAGCAGCTCAACCGGGACACCCTATGGCTACACCTTC.

The chain employs TRBV6-1 and TRBJ1-1; D is ambiguous. The CDR3 sequence is 13 residues long. Per the germline V gene, CDR1 is MNHNS and CDR2 is SASEGT. The V gene lost 7 bases and the J gene lost 11 bases, with 20 bases spanning the gap. The DNA for the CDR3 is TGTGCCAGCAACTTAAACCCCTCTAACGGGGCTTTCTTT. The encoded protein is CASNLNPSNGAFF.